These T cell receptor beta chains were read from a single sample in a study of T cell responses to AZD1222 COVID-19 vaccine. Assay used: immunoSEQ multiplex PCR; TCRdb lists only in-frame clones, some missing. The sample lists 100,000 to 120,000 clones, 81% occurring once. This specimen consisted of peripheral blood, obtained on day 0 of AZD1222 vaccination. Source of these receptors: an adult in good health. The CDR3 runs from the conserved cysteine through the conserved F or W. A D gene is named only where the DNA matches it firmly. Expanded clones get a size class; other rows say once, few or many, or leave the size out.

TGTGCCAGCAGTGAAGACAGGAACACTGAAGCTTTCTTT	CASSEDRNTEAFF	NA	NA	TRBV2	TRBJ1-1
TGTGCCAGCAGTTACAGGTCAGGGGCAGGGCAGCCCCAGCATTTT	CASSYRSGAGQPQHF	NA	NA	TRBV6-5	TRBJ1-5
TGTGCCAGCAGCCGACCGGGACTAGCGGGGGGTCTTAAATACAATGAGCAGTTCTTC	CASSRPGLAGGLKYNEQFF	once	TRBD2	TRBV6-6	TRBJ2-1
TGTGCCAGCAGCTTAGGTCGGGGGAACACTGAAGCTTTCTTT	CASSLGRGNTEAFF	once	NA	TRBV7-9	TRBJ1-1
TGTGCCAGCAGTTACTCCGTCGGGACAGCGTTCTACGAGCAGTACTTC	CASSYSVGTAFYEQYF	NA	TRBD1	TRBV6-2/TRBV6-3	TRBJ2-7
TGTGCCAGCAGCGTAGACAGCATCCAAGAGACCCAGTACTTC	CASSVDSIQETQYF	NA	NA	TRBV9	TRBJ2-5
TGCGCCAGCAGCCAACTAGGACAAGGAATGAACACTGAAGCTTTCTTT	CASSQLGQGMNTEAFF	few	NA	TRBV5-1	TRBJ1-1
TGTGCCAGCAGCCGGGGGCCCATGGTCCAGCCCCAGCATTTT	CASSRGPMVQPQHF	NA	NA	TRBV5-6	TRBJ1-5
TGTGCCAGCAGTGAATCAATACAGGCAACTAATGAAAAACTGTTTTTT	CASSESIQATNEKLFF	NA	NA	TRBV25-1	TRBJ1-4
TGTGCCAGCAGTGAAGGCAGGGATAATGAGCAGTTCTTC	CASSEGRDNEQFF	NA	NA	TRBV6-4	TRBJ2-1
TGTGCCAGCAGCCCCCGCAAGACGGGGAACACCGGGGAGCTGTTTTTT	CASSPRKTGNTGELFF	once	NA	TRBV7-3	TRBJ2-2
TGTGCCAGCAGCTTAGAACAGGGAATCTTCTCCTACGAGCAGTACTTC	CASSLEQGIFSYEQYF	NA	NA	TRBV7-2	TRBJ2-7
TGTGCCAGCAGCTCCAGTTGGGAAAAACTGTTTTTT	CASSSSWEKLFF	NA	NA	TRBV7-9	TRBJ1-4
TGTGCCAGCAGCCTACATGACTCTGGAAACACCATATATTTT	CASSLHDSGNTIYF	few	NA	TRBV6-5	TRBJ1-3
TGCGCCAGCAGCTTCCGGACAGAGAACACTGAAGCTTTCTTT	CASSFRTENTEAFF	NA	NA	TRBV5-1	TRBJ1-1
TGTGCCAGCAGCCCCAGGGACTTCTACGAAACTGAAGCTTTCTTT	CASSPRDFYETEAFF	few	NA	TRBV11-2	TRBJ1-1
TGTGCCAGCAGCGAAGGCAGCGCCGGGCCGAACACTGAAGCTTTCTTT	CASSEGSAGPNTEAFF	NA	NA	TRBV5-4	TRBJ1-1
TGTGCCAGCAGCTTAGGAAGGGGCAAGGGACTAGCGGGGCAGTACTTC	CASSLGRGKGLAGQYF	NA	TRBD2	TRBV11-2	TRBJ2-7
TGCGCCAGCAGCTTGGACGGGAACGAGCAGTACTTC	CASSLDGNEQYF	NA	NA	TRBV5-1	TRBJ2-7
TGTGCCAGCAGCCTCCAGGGCCAAGGAAACACCATATATTTT	CASSLQGQGNTIYF	NA	NA	TRBV5-4	TRBJ1-3
TGTGCCAGCAGTTACTCAACGACAGGGACTGGAAACACCATATATTTT	CASSYSTTGTGNTIYF	NA	TRBD1	TRBV6-5	TRBJ1-3
TGTGCCAGCAGTTACTCGGTCAGAAACACTGAAGCTTTCTTT	CASSYSVRNTEAFF	NA	NA	TRBV6-5	TRBJ1-1
TGTGCCAGCAGTTACTCTCACAGGGCGGGGGTCGTGGGATACGAGCAGTACTTC	CASSYSHRAGVVGYEQYF	NA	NA	TRBV6-2/TRBV6-3	TRBJ2-7
TGTGCCACCAGTGCCCCCGGGAGCGGGAGTAAAAATGAGCAGTTCTTC	CATSAPGSGSKNEQFF	NA	TRBD2	TRBV24-1	TRBJ2-1
TGCGCCAGCAGTGAGCTGGCGGCAGTCCAGTACTTC	CASSELAAVQYF	NA	NA	TRBV10-2	TRBJ2-7
TGTGCCAGCTCCTGGAGGGACGGGGGTGGCTACACCTTC	CASSWRDGGGYTF	NA	NA	TRBV7-9	TRBJ1-2
TGTGCCAGCAGCTTAGGGCAGGGGGCCATTCAGCAGTACTTC	CASSLGQGAIQQYF	NA	TRBD1	TRBV7-2	TRBJ2-7
TGTGCCAGCTCACGAATATCGCAGGGGGCGGCACACTATGGCTACACCTTC	CASSRISQGAAHYGYTF	NA	TRBD1	TRBV18	TRBJ1-2
TGTGCCAGCAGGACAGGTTACTCTGGAAACACCATATATTTT	CASRTGYSGNTIYF	NA	NA	TRBV2	TRBJ1-3
TGTGCCAGCAGCTTGGGTGGGGCGGCCAAAAACATTCAGTACTTC	CASSLGGAAKNIQYF	NA	NA	TRBV7-2	TRBJ2-4
TGTGCCAGCTCCCCGGGACAGGGGGCAGGTGAAGCTTTCTTT	CASSPGQGAGEAFF	NA	TRBD1	TRBV18	TRBJ1-1
TGTGCCAGCAGCTCCCAGGGTATCCTCACTGGAAACACCATATATTTT	CASSSQGILTGNTIYF	NA	NA	TRBV5-4	TRBJ1-3
TGTGCCAGCAGCCAATATTTTGGCTACACCTTC	CASSQYFGYTF	few	NA	TRBV3-1/TRBV3-2	TRBJ1-2
TGCAGCGTTGGAGATGCTGGCTACACCTTC	CSVGDAGYTF	NA	NA	TRBV29-1	TRBJ1-2
TGTGCCAGCGGCCGGGACAGGGACACCTACGAGCAGTACTTC	CASGRDRDTYEQYF	NA	TRBD1	TRBV7-2	TRBJ2-7
TGTGCCAGCTCACCCCTGGACAGGGACTATGGCTACACCTTC	CASSPLDRDYGYTF	NA	TRBD1	TRBV18	TRBJ1-2
TGCGCCAGCAGCTTGGCGCGTTTGGGTAATGAAAAACTGTTTTTT	CASSLARLGNEKLFF	NA	NA	TRBV5-1	TRBJ1-4
TGTGCCAGCAGTTTGATGAACACTGAAGCTTTCTTT	CASSLMNTEAFF	NA	NA	TRBV12-3/TRBV12-4	TRBJ1-1
TGTGCCAGCAGTTCGCGAGGGCGGACAGATACGCAGTATTTT	CASSSRGRTDTQYF	NA	NA	TRBV6-6	TRBJ2-3
TGTGCCAGTAGCCAAGACAGGGGTTTAGACAATGAGCAGTTCTTC	CASSQDRGLDNEQFF	NA	TRBD1	TRBV19	TRBJ2-1
TGCAGTGCTAGTAGCGCGCCGAGAGGGGCCAAAAACATTCAGTACTTC	CSASSAPRGAKNIQYF	once	NA	TRBV20-1	TRBJ2-4
TGTGCCAGCAGCGTAGATGGTGAAGAGACCCAGTACTTC	CASSVDGEETQYF	NA	NA	TRBV9	TRBJ2-5
TGTGCCAGCAGCTTACGTAGCAGAATGGGTGCAGATACGCAGTATTTT	CASSLRSRMGADTQYF	NA	NA	TRBV7-9	TRBJ2-3
TGTGCCACCAGTGATTCCAGTCGCGAGCAGTACTTC	CATSDSSREQYF	NA	NA	TRBV24-1	TRBJ2-7
TGTGCCTGGAGCGTGCTAGGACAGGGGGCTGAAAAACTGTTTTTT	CAWSVLGQGAEKLFF	few	TRBD1	TRBV30	TRBJ1-4
TGTGCCAGCAGGCTGACAGGGGGCACAGATACGCAGTATTTT	CASRLTGGTDTQYF	NA	TRBD1	TRBV6-5	TRBJ2-3
TGTGCCAGCAGCACCACCCCCTACGGCACTGAAGCTTTCTTT	CASSTTPYGTEAFF	NA	NA	TRBV7-2	TRBJ1-1
TGTGCCAGCAGCCCTACCTTCCGGGACGGCTCCTACGAGCAGTACTTC	CASSPTFRDGSYEQYF	NA	NA	TRBV7-9	TRBJ2-7
TGTGCCTGGAGTGTAATAAGGACAAGGACTTCCAATCAGCCCCAGCATTTT	CAWSVIRTRTSNQPQHF	few	NA	TRBV30	TRBJ1-5